This TCR beta chain was sequenced for a study of cytomegalovirus exposure and HLA in healthy donors. Findings and caveats of the study: Highest at DRB1 and lowest at HLA-C, TCR association rates differed among HLA loci in a later analysis. Earlier results showed most TCR beta V segments being productive about 87% or about 30% of the time. For TCR beta chains, V- and J-gene trimming was later linked to a missense DCLRE1C variant.

PCR involved 60 Vbeta and 13 Jbeta primers. In the authors' workflow: Around 10 million of the approximately 80 million unique TCR beta chains counted in a later analysis were shared. TCRdb's table, derived via immunoSEQ multiplex PCR, lists solely in-frame clones and lacks some. V, J and clone size are taken as reported in that table, and D and trimming were inferred from the DNA itself. The sample lists 95,000 to 150,000 clones, 75% to 85% occurring once. There are 14 residues in the CDR3. The V end lost 3 bases, the J end lost 3 bases, and 12 bases lay between the germline ends. Germline CDR1 and CDR2: SGHDN and FVKESK. Comment on this clone: The antigen remains unidentified.

Sequencing input: PBMCs. This rearrangement joins TRBV14 to TRBJ2-7, with D possibly matching TRBD1 (5 bases). The TCR originated in a female donor in good health and CMV-seropositive. CDR3 protein: CASSQGPGLYEQYF. The DNA of the CDR3 is TGTGCCAGCAGCCAGGGTCCAGGGCTCTACGAGCAGTACTTC.